This T cell receptor (beta chain) emerged from a study of radiotherapy plus CTLA-4 blockade in lung cancer. Study-wide context: Among enrolled patients, approximately 18% responded and about 30% achieved disease control. Study results and limitations: TCR clones originating in tumors grew in number in blood after radiotherapy plus ipilimumab.

Data came from immunoSEQ multiplex PCR; TCRdb stores just in-frame clones and leaves some out. Among roughly 50,000 clones listed, 80% to 85% were seen once. The CDR3 sequence is 15 residues long. Per germline, CDR1 MNHEY and CDR2 SVGAGI. V was clipped by 6 bases and J by 6 bases; unmatched bases: 10. Concerning this clone: Its target is not known.

Focal radiation plus CTLA-4 blockade with ipilimumab was given to patients with chemo-refractory metastatic non-small-cell lung cancer. The chain has TRBV6-5 and TRBJ2-3; 9 positions agree with TRBD1. The sample was peripheral blood, taken from a patient treated with radiotherapy plus ipilimumab. This TCR derives from a human donor with non-small cell lung cancer who had stable disease on radiotherapy plus ipilimumab. The CDR3 sequence: CASRPTGGRRDTQYF. CDR3 coding DNA: TGTGCCAGCAGGCCCACAGGGGGCCGGCGGGATACGCAGTATTTT.